These 13 T cell receptor beta chains were sequenced from one sample in a study of cytomegalovirus exposure and HLA in healthy donors. This table comes from immunoSEQ multiplex PCR, and its TCRdb copy is limited to in-frame clones, with some not included. Here the sample spans about 120,000 clones, roughly 95% being singletons. Sequenced: PBMCs. The receptor set was obtained from a man aged 18 to 30 in good health and CMV-seronegative.

This chain uses TRBV6-4 with TRBJ2-4; 9 bases match TRBD1. Trimming removed 5 bases from V and 8 bases from J; junction bases left unmatched: 4. The CDR3 length is 13 residues. Germline lookup yields CDR1 MRHNA and CDR2 SNTAGT. The CDR3, as DNA: TGTGCCAGCAGTTTAGACAGGGGGGACATTCAGTACTTC. This translates into CASSLDRGDIQYF.

The chain carries TRBV5-1 and TRBJ2-7; D possibly corresponds to TRBD1 (5 bases). CDR3 length: 15 amino acids. Between the trimmed V and J ends, which lost 0 bases and 2 bases, there was a span of 12 bases. Germline-derived CDR1 and CDR2 are SGHRS and YFSETQ. The CDR3 spells CASSLGGSGTYEQYF. The CDR3 bases are TGCGCCAGCAGCTTGGGGGGATCAGGGACCTACGAGCAGTACTTC.

The chain couples TRBV19 to TRBJ2-3; D gene uncertain. V dropped 6 bases and J dropped 4 bases, with 20 bases sitting between them. The CDR3 is 16 amino acids. CDR1 is LNHDA and CDR2 is SQIVND in the germline V gene (reference sequence). The CDR3 bases are TGTGCCAGTAGCCCCGACTCCCCAGCTTTCGCAGATACGCAGTATTTT. Translating gives CASSPDSPAFADTQYF.

V gene TRBV2 combines with J gene TRBJ1-1; D perhaps matches TRBD1 (5 bases). V was shortened by 4 bases and J by 2 bases, with 11 bases between the two germline ends. The CDR3 length is 14 residues. CDR1 and CDR2 (germline): SNHLY, FYNNEI. The CDR3 DNA sequence: TGTGCCAGCAGTGGGCGACAGAGAAACACTGAAGCTTTCTTT. This codes for CASSGRQRNTEAFF.

The chain is built from TRBV11-2 and TRBJ2-6; 8 bases are shared with TRBD2. The trim removed 5 bases at V and 0 bases at J, leaving 6 bases unmatched. The CDR3 has 17 residues. From germline, CDR1 is SGHAT and CDR2 FQNNGV. In DNA, the CDR3 is TGTGCCAGCAGCGTACCGGGGGGGTTCTCTGGGGCCAACGTCCTGACTTTC. It translates to CASSVPGGFSGANVLTF.

V is TRBV28 and J is TRBJ2-7; the D gene is possibly TRBD2 (6 bases). The CDR3 is 19 amino acids. V lost 7 bases, J lost 3 bases, and 31 bases lay in between. Looked up from germline, CDR1 is MDHEN and CDR2 is SYDVKM. The CDR3 sequence is CASKQVTVEGVFQNYEQYF. In DNA form, the CDR3 reads TGTGCCAGCAAGCAGGTGACGGTGGAGGGAGTTTTTCAGAACTACGAGCAGTACTTC.

The chain combines TRBV25-1 with TRBJ2-1; 7 nucleotides agree with TRBD1. The CDR3 has 16 amino acids. Unmatched junction bases numbered 7, after V lost 1 base and J lost 4 bases. Looked up from germline, CDR1 is MGHDK and CDR2 is SYGVNS. CDR3: CASSESADRVYNEQFF. The CDR3 nucleotides are TGTGCCAGCAGTGAATCGGCCGACAGGGTTTACAATGAGCAGTTCTTC.

This sequence joins TRBV11-3 and TRBJ2-3; maybe TRBD2 (5 bases). This CDR3 is 16 amino acids long. Trimming left V 5 bases short and J 4 bases short, with 19 bases between. Germline lookup yields CDR1 SGHNT and CDR2 YENEEA. The DNA for the CDR3 is TGTGCCAGCAGCCCCCCAGGCCCAACGAGGGCAGATACGCAGTATTTT. Translating gives CASSPPGPTRADTQYF. Using reference TRBV11-3 and TRBJ2-3 for the parts outside the CDR3, the full variable domain is EAGVVQSPRYKIIEKKQPVAFWCNPISGHNTLYWYLQNLGQGPELLIRYENEEAVDDSQLPKDRFSAERLKGVDSTLKIQPAELGDSAVYLCASSPPGPTRADTQYFGPGTRLTVL.

CDR3 nucleotide sequence: TGTGCCATCAGTGCCCCATCCTACGAGCAGTACTTC. Its protein is CAISAPSYEQYF. The genes are TRBV10-3 and TRBJ2-7, with D uncertain. CDR3 size: 12 residues. Per germline, CDR1 ENHRY and CDR2 SYGVKD. Trimming pared 4 bases from V and 1 base from J, leaving 5 bases between.

This chain connects TRBV28 to TRBJ2-7; TRBD1 agrees at 9 bases. The germline CDR1 and CDR2 sequences are MDHEN and SYDVKM. Trimming at V came to 6 bases and at J to 4 bases, leaving 7 bases not matched to a gene. The CDR3 totals 14 residues. The CDR3, as DNA: TGTGCCAGCAGCCTCGGACAGGGGATTTACGAGCAGTACTTC. Encoded protein: CASSLGQGIYEQYF.

CDR3 sequence (DNA): TGTGCCATCAGCGGCTCGCCGGAGGAGCAGTTCTTC. It specifies CAISGSPEEQFF. The chain uses TRBV10-3 and TRBJ2-1; D is undetermined. Trimming left V 6 bases short and J 10 bases short, with 13 bases between. The CDR3 has 12 residues. The V gene's germline CDR1 is ENHRY and CDR2 SYGVKD.

V usage is TRBV6-5 and J usage is TRBJ1-2; D is unclear. Germline CDR1 and CDR2: MNHEY and SVGAGI. This CDR3 comprises 14 residues. Trimming removed 0 bases from V and 5 bases from J, with 10 bases in between. The CDR3 nucleotides read TGTGCCAGCAGTTACTCGCCCGGGAATTATGGCTACACCTTC. Its translation is CASSYSPGNYGYTF.

This chain connects TRBV16 to TRBJ2-2, with 9 bases lining up with TRBD2. Germline values: CDR1 KGHSY, CDR2 FQNENV. V lost 0 bases to trimming and J lost 5 bases; unmatched junction nucleotides: 4. The CDR3 spans 16 residues. CDR3 protein: CASSQSSAGGTGELFF. CDR3 coding DNA: TGTGCCAGCAGCCAATCCTCGGCGGGAGGGACCGGGGAGCTGTTTTTT.